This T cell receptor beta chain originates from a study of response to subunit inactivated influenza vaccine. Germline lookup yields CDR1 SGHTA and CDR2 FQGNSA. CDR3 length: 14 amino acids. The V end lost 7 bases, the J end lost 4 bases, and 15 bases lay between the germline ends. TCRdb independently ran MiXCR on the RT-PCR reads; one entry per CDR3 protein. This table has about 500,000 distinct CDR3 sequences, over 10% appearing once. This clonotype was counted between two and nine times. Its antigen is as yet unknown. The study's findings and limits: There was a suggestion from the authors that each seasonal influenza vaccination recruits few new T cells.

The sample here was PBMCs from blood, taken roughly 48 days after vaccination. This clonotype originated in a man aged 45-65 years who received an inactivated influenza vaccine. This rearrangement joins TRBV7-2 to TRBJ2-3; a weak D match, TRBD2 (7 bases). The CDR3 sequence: CASTWGGGPDTQYF. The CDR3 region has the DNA TGTGCCAGCACCTGGGGGGGGGGCCCAGATACGCAGTATTTT.